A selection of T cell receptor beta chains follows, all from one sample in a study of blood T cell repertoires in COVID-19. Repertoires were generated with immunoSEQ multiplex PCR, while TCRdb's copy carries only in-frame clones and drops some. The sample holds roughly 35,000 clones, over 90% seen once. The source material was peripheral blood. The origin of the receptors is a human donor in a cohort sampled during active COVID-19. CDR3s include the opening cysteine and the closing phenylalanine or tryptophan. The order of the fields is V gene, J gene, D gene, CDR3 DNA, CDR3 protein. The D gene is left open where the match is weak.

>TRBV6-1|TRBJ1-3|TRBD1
TGTGCCAGCAGTGAAGTCGGACAGGGCCAAGATCTCTCTGGAAACACCATATATTTT
CASSEVGQGQDLSGNTIYF
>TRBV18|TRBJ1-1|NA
TGTGCCAGCTCACCGCTCCAGGGAATGAACACTGAAGCTTTCTTT
CASSPLQGMNTEAFF
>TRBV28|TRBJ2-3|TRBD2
TGTGCCACCATGGGGGGGGGACCTAGCACAGATACGCAGTATTTT
CATMGGGPSTDTQYF
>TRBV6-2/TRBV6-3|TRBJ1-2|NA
TGTGCCAGCAGTTACTCGGGCGCAGGGGTGCGCTACACCTTC
CASSYSGAGVRYTF
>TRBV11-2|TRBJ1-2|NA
TGTGCCAGCAGCTCATTGACAGGAGCCTATGGCTACACCTTC
CASSSLTGAYGYTF
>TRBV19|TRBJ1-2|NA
TGTGCCAGTAGTACCCGTCCCATAGCTAACTATGGCTACACCTTC
CASSTRPIANYGYTF
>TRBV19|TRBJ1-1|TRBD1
TGTGCCAGTAGTAATGGACAGGGATGGACTGAAGCTTTCTTT
CASSNGQGWTEAFF
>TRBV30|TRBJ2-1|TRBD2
TGTGCCTGGCAGGGGCCGACTAGCGGATACAATGAGCAGTTCTTC
CAWQGPTSGYNEQFF
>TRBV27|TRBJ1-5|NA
TGTGCCAGCAGAACCGGGTCCTCCAATCAGCCCCAGCATTTT
CASRTGSSNQPQHF
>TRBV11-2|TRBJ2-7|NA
TGTGCCAGCAGCTTATCGGGACACGATGACGAGCAGTACTTC
CASSLSGHDDEQYF